The 23 T cell receptor beta chains below come from one sample, sequenced in a study of blood T cells in healthy people across ages. PCR was performed a second time for about 6 to 12 cycles using a sample-barcoded 5' primer and a J-beta primer mix. One entry per CDR3 protein results from TCRdb running MiXCR on the 5' RACE reads. Of about a million distinct CDR3 sequences detected, roughly half appear once; the ten largest clones hold 20% to 25%. The sample taken for sequencing was blood. All receptors come from a woman between 55 and 75 years old in good health.

The V gene is TRBV3-1, the J gene TRBJ2-1; D perhaps matches TRBD2 (6 bases). CDR3 size: 14 residues. Germline V gene lookup returns CDR1 LGHDT and CDR2 YNNKEL (reference sequence). The V end was cut by 3 bases, the J end by 10 bases, with 16 bases between. The CDR3 DNA reads as TGTGCCAGCAGCCAGGGACTTCTTAGCACCGAGCAGTTCTTC. Translated: CASSQGLLSTEQFF.

This clonotype was counted many times. This chain connects TRBV20-1 to TRBJ2-2, with D perhaps TRBD1 (6 bases). The CDR3 has 15 amino acids. CDR1 and CDR2 (germline): DFQATT, SNEGSKA (reference sequence). Trimming cost V 3 bases and J 3 bases, with 14 bases left between them. The CDR3 sequence is CSARARDKDTGELFF. Here the CDR3 DNA reads TGCAGTGCTAGGGCCCGGGACAAAGACACCGGGGAGCTGTTTTTT.

The V gene is TRBV5-1, the J gene TRBJ2-3; tentatively, D is TRBD1 or TRBD2 (5 bases each). This CDR3 spans 14 amino acids. Trimming removed 7 bases at V and 3 bases at J, with 15 bases between. CDR1 is SGHRS and CDR2 is YFSETQ in the germline V gene. This CDR3 reads CASRTGTLTDTQYF. In DNA form, the CDR3 reads TGCGCCAGCCGCACCGGGACCCTTACAGATACGCAGTATTTT.

In its sample, this clonotype was seen a few times. This chain joins TRBV20-1 and TRBJ2-7, with 9 bases aligning to TRBD2. The CDR3 runs to 14 residues. In germline, CDR1 is DFQATT, CDR2 SNEGSKA (reference sequence). J gave up 2 bases and V 0 bases, and 2 bases lay outside the gene matches. The chain's CDR3 is CSARDLAGAYEQYF. The CDR3 nucleotides are TGCAGTGCTAGAGATTTAGCGGGAGCCTACGAGCAGTACTTC.

This clonotype was counted only a few times. The chain is built from TRBV7-9 and TRBJ2-1; 9 bases line up with TRBD2. The ends lost 1 base at V and 6 bases at J; junction bases unmatched: 4. CDR1 SEHNR and CDR2 FQNEAQ come from the germline V gene (reference sequence). This CDR3 spans 15 amino acids. The CDR3 bases are TGTGCCAGCAGCTTAGAACTAGCGGGTGGCAATGAGCAGTTCTTC. Translating it yields CASSLELAGGNEQFF.

The chain is built from TRBV28 and TRBJ2-3; 11 nucleotides match TRBD2. The CDR3 runs 16 residues. V lost 3 bases, J lost 4 bases, and 6 bases stayed unmatched. CDR1 MDHEN and CDR2 SYDVKM come from the germline V gene. The CDR3 region is CASSFLVLAGADTQYF. CDR3 coding DNA: TGTGCCAGCAGTTTCCTGGTACTAGCGGGAGCAGATACGCAGTATTTT. Using reference TRBV28 and TRBJ2-3 for the parts outside the CDR3, the full variable domain is DVKVTQSSRYLVKRTGEKVFLECVQDMDHENMFWYRQDPGLGLRLIYFSYDVKMKEKGDIPEGYSVSREKKERFSLILESASTNQTSMYLCASSFLVLAGADTQYFGPGTRLTVL.

In this sample, this clonotype turned up a few times. The chain joins TRBV6-2 or TRBV6-3 to TRBJ2-1; no clear D. With 6 bases removed from V and 3 bases from J, the gap between germline ends came to 18 bases. The CDR3 extends over 16 amino acids. Germline loops: CDR1 MNHEY, CDR2 SVGEGT. CDR3 protein: CASSWLPQRIYNEQFF. The CDR3, as DNA: TGTGCCAGCAGCTGGTTACCGCAGAGAATCTACAATGAGCAGTTCTTC.

The V call is TRBV7-2, the J call TRBJ2-3; D unresolved. This CDR3 has 13 residues. V was shortened by 1 base and J by 4 bases, with 6 bases between the two germline ends. CDR1 and CDR2 (germline): SGHTA, FQGNSA. Written as DNA, the CDR3 is TGTGCCAGCAGCTTAGAGATGCCAGATACGCAGTATTTT. It codes for CASSLEMPDTQYF.

The V gene is TRBV2, the J gene TRBJ2-1; 9 nucleotides line up with TRBD1. CDR1 is SNHLY, CDR2 FYNNEI, per germline. This CDR3 has 13 residues. V trimming: 8 bases; J trimming: 13 bases; junction bases outside the gene matches: 12. CDR3 amino acids: CASGSGTGNHQFF. As DNA, the CDR3 is TGTGCCAGCGGATCCGGGACAGGGAACCATCAGTTCTTC.

The table lists this clonotype with a few counts. The chain carries TRBV20-1 and TRBJ2-7; 8 nucleotides line up with TRBD2. CDR3 length equals 15 residues. V was clipped by 7 bases and J by 2 bases; unmatched bases: 13. Germline CDR1 reads DFQATT; CDR2 reads SNEGSKA (reference sequence). The CDR3 coding sequence is TGCAGTGTTCACAGATCTACTAGCGGAGCCTACGAGCAGTACTTC. This codes for CSVHRSTSGAYEQYF.

The chain links TRBV29-1 to TRBJ2-1, with TRBD2 matching over 12 bases. Germline V gene sequence: CDR1 SQVTM, CDR2 ANQGSEA. This CDR3 comprises 16 residues. With 1 base clipped from V and 7 bases from J, the junction kept 8 bases outside the gene matches. CDR3 DNA sequence: TGCAGCGTTGAAGTTCTAGCGGGAGGGTTAAAGAATGAGCAGTTCTTC. It codes for CSVEVLAGGLKNEQFF.

This clonotype was recorded once. The genes are TRBV3-1 and TRBJ1-2; TRBD1 agrees at 11 bases. This CDR3 region has 14 residues. V dropped 6 bases and J dropped 5; count of bases not matched to a gene: 5. CDR1 and CDR2 from the germline V gene are LGHDT and YNNKEL (reference sequence). This chain's CDR3 is CASSRTGGYYGYTF. The CDR3 bases are TGTGCCAGCAGTCGGACAGGGGGCTATTATGGCTACACCTTC.

V gene TRBV4-1 combines with J gene TRBJ2-3; the D gene is possibly TRBD2 (5 bases). This CDR3 is built from 15 residues. The V gene lost 0 bases and the J gene lost 2 bases, with 9 bases spanning the gap. Germline V lookup: CDR1 MGHRA, CDR2 YSYEKL. This CDR3 reads CASSQDPGFTDTQYF. The CDR3 DNA follows: TGCGCCAGCAGCCAAGATCCGGGGTTCACAGATACGCAGTATTTT.

This clonotype showed up many times. The CDR3 loop reads CSVGLNRETQYF. The CDR3 DNA sequence: TGCAGCGTTGGGCTAAATAGAGAGACCCAGTACTTC. The chain couples TRBV29-1 to TRBJ2-5; no clear D. The length of the CDR3 is 12 residues. V gave up 4 bases and J gave up 4 bases, with 10 bases separating them. Germline assignment: CDR1 SQVTM and CDR2 ANQGSEA.

This clonotype came up a few times. The junction differs from germline at one of its ends, possibly a read error. The DNA of the CDR3 is TGCGCCAGTAGCCATCCGGGACAGGGTAGGTACGAGCAGTACTTC. This gives the protein CASSHPGQGRYEQYF. The genes are TRBV4-1 and TRBJ2-7, with TRBD1 identical over 9 bases. CDR1 is MGHRA, CDR2 YSYEKL, per germline. The CDR3 runs 15 residues.

A word on this clonotype: Its ends do not fully match the called genes, so a read error is possible. The chain has TRBV7-2 and TRBJ2-7; TRBD2 agrees at 9 bases. CDR1 and CDR2 from the germline V gene are SGHTA and FQGNSA. CDR3 length: 14 amino acids. The CDR3: CVSGTGTSTYEQYF. DNA for the CDR3: TGTGTCAGCGGAACCGGGACTAGCACCTACGAGCAGTACTTC. Looking up the rest from reference TRBV7-2 and TRBJ2-7 gives the full variable domain: GAGVSQSPSNKVTEKGKDVELRCDPISGHTALYWYRQSLGQGLEFLIYFQGNSAPDKSGLPSDRFSAERTGGSVSTLTIQRTQQEDSAVYLCVSGTGTSTYEQYFGPGTRLTVT.

The V call is TRBV3-1, the J call TRBJ2-1; D is tentatively TRBD1 or TRBD2 (6 bases each). Trimming stripped 5 bases from V and 7 bases from J, with 15 bases between. The CDR3 contains 14 residues. The germline V gene has CDR1 LGHDT and CDR2 YNNKEL (reference sequence). The CDR3 protein is CASSDSGARNEQFF. The CDR3, as DNA: TGTGCCAGCAGCGATTCGGGGGCGCGAAATGAGCAGTTCTTC.

The chain links TRBV5-6 to TRBJ2-5; D perhaps matches TRBD2 (5 bases). V lost 4 bases, J lost 4 bases, and 14 bases lay in between. CDR1 SGHDT and CDR2 YYEEEE come from the germline V gene. CDR3 size: 14 residues. The CDR3 nucleotides are TGTGCCAGCAGCGGCCCGGGGTGGAGAGAGACCCAGTACTTC. Its translation: CASSGPGWRETQYF.

The rearrangement uses TRBV28 and TRBJ1-4; 7 bases align to TRBD1. The CDR3 consists of 15 residues. Trimming took 6 bases from V and 0 from J; bases not matched to a gene: 4. CDR1 is MDHEN, CDR2 SYDVKM, per germline. CDR3 loop: CASRNRGSTNEKLFF. Written as DNA, the CDR3 is TGTGCCAGCAGAAACAGGGGTTCAACTAATGAAAAACTGTTTTTT.

This clonotype was observed a few times. This chain uses TRBV27 with TRBJ2-7, with TRBD1 matching over 8 bases. Germline CDR1 reads MNHEY; CDR2 reads SMNVEV (reference sequence). This CDR3 has 13 residues. The J segment lost 7 bases and the V segment lost 5 bases, leaving 7 bases of the junction unmatched. The CDR3 loop is CASSARQGWEQYF. The CDR3 DNA reads as TGTGCCAGCAGTGCTCGACAGGGGTGGGAGCAGTACTTC.

This clonotype was seen once. This may be a read error: a much more frequent sequence differs by one nucleotide. V is TRBV29-1 and J is TRBJ2-7; the match to TRBD1 covers 8 bases. Germline CDR1 reads SQVTM; CDR2 reads ANQGSEA. The CDR3 runs 14 residues. Trimming cost V 6 bases and J 7 bases; bases outside gene matches: 14. In nucleotides, the CDR3 is TGCAGCGTCGAGACAGGGGACGCTGGGGAAGAGCAGTACTTC. This sequence encodes CSVETGDAGEEQYF.

The chain has TRBV4-1 and TRBJ2-7; tentative D call: TRBD2 (6 bases). Between the trimmed V and J ends, which lost 4 bases and 1 base, there was a span of 11 bases. This CDR3 region has 14 residues. The germline V gene encodes CDR1 MGHRA and CDR2 YSYEKL. The CDR3 is CASSRSRGSYEQYF. Written as DNA, the CDR3 is TGCGCCAGCAGCCGAAGCCGGGGGTCCTACGAGCAGTACTTC.

V gene TRBV5-1 combines with J gene TRBJ2-7; D may be TRBD1 (6 bases). Germline V gene sequence: CDR1 SGHRS, CDR2 YFSETQ. This CDR3 is 12 amino acids long. V was trimmed by 7 bases and J by 7 bases, leaving 15 bases between them. For the CDR3, the DNA is TGCGCCAGCCGGGGACACCGGAGTGAGCAGTACTTC. Translation: CASRGHRSEQYF.